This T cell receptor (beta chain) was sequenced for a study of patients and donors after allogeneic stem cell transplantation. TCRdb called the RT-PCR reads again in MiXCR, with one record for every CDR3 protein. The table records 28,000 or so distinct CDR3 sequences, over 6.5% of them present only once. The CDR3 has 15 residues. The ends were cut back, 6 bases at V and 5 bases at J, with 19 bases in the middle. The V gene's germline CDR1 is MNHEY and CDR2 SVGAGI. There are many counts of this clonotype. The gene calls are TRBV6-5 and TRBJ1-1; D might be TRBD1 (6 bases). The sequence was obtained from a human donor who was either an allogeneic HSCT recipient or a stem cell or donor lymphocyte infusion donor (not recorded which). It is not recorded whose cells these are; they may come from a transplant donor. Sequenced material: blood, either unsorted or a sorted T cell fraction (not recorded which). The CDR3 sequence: CASRYSSGVWTEAFF. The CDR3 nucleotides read TGTGCCAGCAGGTATTCTTCAGGGGTTTGGACTGAAGCTTTCTTT.